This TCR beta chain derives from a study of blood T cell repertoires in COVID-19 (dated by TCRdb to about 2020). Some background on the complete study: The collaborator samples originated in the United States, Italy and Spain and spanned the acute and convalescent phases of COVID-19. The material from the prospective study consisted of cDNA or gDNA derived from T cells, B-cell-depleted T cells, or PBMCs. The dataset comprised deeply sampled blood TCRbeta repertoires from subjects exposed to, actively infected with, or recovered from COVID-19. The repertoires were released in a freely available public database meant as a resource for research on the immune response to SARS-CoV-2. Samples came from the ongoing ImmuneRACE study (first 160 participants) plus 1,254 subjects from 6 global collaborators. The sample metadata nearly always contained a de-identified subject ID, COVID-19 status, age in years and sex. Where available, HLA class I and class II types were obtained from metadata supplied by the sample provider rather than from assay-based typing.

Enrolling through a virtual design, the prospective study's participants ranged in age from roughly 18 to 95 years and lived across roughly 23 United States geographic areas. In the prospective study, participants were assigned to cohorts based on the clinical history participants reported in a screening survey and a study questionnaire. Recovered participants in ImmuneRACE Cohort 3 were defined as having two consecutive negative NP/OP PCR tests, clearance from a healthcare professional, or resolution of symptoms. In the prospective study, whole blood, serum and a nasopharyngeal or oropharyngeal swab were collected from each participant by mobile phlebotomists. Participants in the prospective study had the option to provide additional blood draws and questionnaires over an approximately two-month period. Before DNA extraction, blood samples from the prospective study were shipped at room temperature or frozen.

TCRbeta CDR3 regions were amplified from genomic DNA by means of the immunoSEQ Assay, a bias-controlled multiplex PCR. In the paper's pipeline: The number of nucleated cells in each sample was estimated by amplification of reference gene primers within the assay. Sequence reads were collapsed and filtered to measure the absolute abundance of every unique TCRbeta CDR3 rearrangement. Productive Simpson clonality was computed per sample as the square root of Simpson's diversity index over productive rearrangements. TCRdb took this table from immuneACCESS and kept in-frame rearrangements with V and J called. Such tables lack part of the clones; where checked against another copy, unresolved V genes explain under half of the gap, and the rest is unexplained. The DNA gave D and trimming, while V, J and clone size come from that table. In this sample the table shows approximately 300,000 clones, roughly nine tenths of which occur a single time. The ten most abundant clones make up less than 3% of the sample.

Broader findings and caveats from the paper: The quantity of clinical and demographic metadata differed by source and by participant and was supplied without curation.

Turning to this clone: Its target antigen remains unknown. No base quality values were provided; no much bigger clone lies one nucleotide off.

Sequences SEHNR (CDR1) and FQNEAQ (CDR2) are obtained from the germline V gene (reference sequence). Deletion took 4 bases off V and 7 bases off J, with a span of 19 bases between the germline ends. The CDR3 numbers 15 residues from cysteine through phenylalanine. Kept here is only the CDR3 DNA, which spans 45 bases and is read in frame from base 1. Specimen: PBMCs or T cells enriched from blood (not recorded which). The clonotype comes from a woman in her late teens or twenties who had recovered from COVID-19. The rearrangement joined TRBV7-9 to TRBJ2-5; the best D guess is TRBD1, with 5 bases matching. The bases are TGTGCCAGCAGCTCCGACAGAGAAAGTTTCGTGACCCAGTACTTC. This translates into CASSSDRESFVTQYF.